Listed below are T cell receptor beta chains from one sample, sequenced in a study of PD-L1 blockade in urothelial cancer. Only in-frame clones appear in the TCRdb table, and some are missing; sequencing was by immunoSEQ multiplex PCR. Of 65,000 to 80,000 clones listed, 84% are singletons. Sequences were derived from PBMCs, sampled around atezolizumab (anti-PD-L1) treatment. Receptors originate from a man between 65 and 79 years old with urothelial cancer. The conserved cysteine and the conserved F or W are not part of the CDR3 here. A D gene is named only where the DNA matches it firmly.

j_call | d_call | v_call | cdr3_aa
TRBJ2-6 | - | TRBV9 | ASSVVSQGFSNVLT
TRBJ2-1 | TRBD1 | TRBV5-1 | ASSLDGQGWNEQF
TRBJ1-1 | - | TRBV28 | ASRSFSTEAF
TRBJ2-7 | - | TRBV27 | ASSAPLGGGKALRSIYEQY
TRBJ1-1 | TRBD1 | TRBV5-1 | ASSLEGQGENTEAF
TRBJ2-7 | - | TRBV5-4 | ASSLQGPVEQY
TRBJ2-5 | TRBD2 | TRBV7-2 | ASSLVTSAQETQY
TRBJ2-1 | TRBD2 | TRBV12-5 | ASASRLAADNEQF
TRBJ2-7 | - | TRBV29-1 | SVVKGPYYEQY
TRBJ2-3 | - | TRBV5-5 | ASSLGARPSTDTQY
TRBJ2-3 | - | TRBV7-6 | ASSPLLDTQY
TRBJ2-1 | - | TRBV19 | ASSILRAPGTGYNEQF
TRBJ2-1 | TRBD2 | TRBV4-2 | ASSQVNPGGNEQF
TRBJ1-5 | - | TRBV30 | AWSSKGGNQPQH
TRBJ2-1 | TRBD2 | TRBV4-1 | ASSQPTSGIYNEQF
TRBJ2-7 | TRBD2 | TRBV2 | ASSEGHGSGRGSSYEQY
TRBJ2-7 | TRBD2 | TRBV2 | ASSVLAGGEQY
TRBJ2-3 | TRBD2 | TRBV7-2 | ASSLFRPISGSTDTQY
TRBJ2-1 | TRBD2 | TRBV15 | ATSRGGRANEQF
TRBJ1-1 | - | TRBV7-9 | ASSLGGAGTEAF
TRBJ1-1 | - | TRBV19 | ASRGVAEAF
TRBJ2-6 | TRBD1 | TRBV19 | ASRDRGGSGANVLT
TRBJ2-3 | - | TRBV27 | ASSLLRSGTDTQY
TRBJ2-3 | TRBD2 | TRBV9 | ASSELAGVSDTQY